This TCR beta chain was recorded in a study of blood T cell repertoires in COVID-19. CDR1 is SGHRS, CDR2 YFSETQ, per germline. The CDR3 is made up of 13 amino acids. V lost 3 bases and J lost 9, with 16 bases in between. Sequenced by immunoSEQ multiplex PCR; TCRdb stores in-frame clones only, minus some. The sample carries some 250,000 clones, roughly nine tenths recorded once. Study members were between about 18 and 100 years old and lived in about two dozen US regions. The rearrangement joins TRBV5-1 to TRBJ2-7; TRBD1 is a possible D gene (5 bases). The origin of this receptor is a human donor in a cohort exposed to, infected with or recovered from COVID-19 (not recorded which). The donor label of this sample is uncertain. Input material: PBMCs or T cells enriched from blood (not recorded which). The CDR3 loop is CASSYEAGYLQYF. The CDR3 nucleotides read TGCGCCAGCAGCTATGAAGCAGGGTACCTGCAGTACTTC. Combining the CDR3 with reference TRBV5-1 and TRBJ2-7 gives the whole variable domain KAGVTQTPRYLIKTRGQQVTLSCSPISGHRSVSWYQQTPGQGLQFLFEYFSETQRNKGNFPGRFSGRQFSNSRSEMNVSTLELGDSALYLCASSYEAGYLQYFGPGTRLTVT.